Shown below are 27 T cell receptor beta chains from a single sample sequenced in a study of blood T cell repertoires in COVID-19. Produced via immunoSEQ multiplex PCR; TCRdb's table is partial and in-frame only. The table records hundreds of thousands of clones, roughly 91% of them present only once. The sample consisted of PBMCs or T cells enriched from blood (not recorded which). These receptors came from a woman aged 45-60 years who had been exposed to COVID-19.

The V call is TRBV5-1, the J call TRBJ1-3; weak D call: TRBD1 (5 bases). The CDR3 consists of 16 residues. Trimming left V 0 bases short and J 4 bases short, with 14 bases between. Germline V gene lookup returns CDR1 SGHRS and CDR2 YFSETQ. Here the CDR3 DNA reads TGCGCCAGCAGCTTGGAGGGGAAGGTTGTCGGAAACACCATATATTTT. Translating it yields CASSLEGKVVGNTIYF.

This clone was seen a few times. The chain recombines TRBV19 with TRBJ2-1; 9 bases are a match to TRBD2. V dropped 7 bases and J dropped 9; count of bases not matched to a gene: 7. CDR3 length: 13 residues. The germline V gene encodes CDR1 LNHDA and CDR2 SQIVND (reference sequence). The CDR3 DNA reads as TGTGCCAGTAAGGGAGCTAGCGGGACTGAGCAGTTCTTC. This translates into CASKGASGTEQFF.

The J gene is TRBJ1-1, the V gene TRBV7-8, with D possibly being TRBD1 (6 bases). V was trimmed by 3 bases and J by 3 bases, leaving 17 bases between them. The CDR3 sequence is 16 residues long. Germline CDR1 SGHVS, CDR2 FQNEAQ. The CDR3 DNA is TGTGCCAGCAGCTTTTCTGGGGGCTATATGGACACTGAAGCTTTCTTT. Translation: CASSFSGGYMDTEAFF.

This clone has just one count. The chain carries TRBV9 and TRBJ2-1, with D possibly being TRBD2 (6 bases). CDR3 size: 16 residues. CDR1 and CDR2 from the germline V gene are SGDLS and YYNGEE. Trimming stripped 4 bases from V and 2 bases from J, with 16 bases between. In nucleotides, the CDR3 is TGTGCCAGCAGCCCCTCAACTAGCCTGACCTACAATGAGCAGTTCTTC. It yields the protein CASSPSTSLTYNEQFF.

The V gene is TRBV6-4, the J gene TRBJ1-5; D is unresolved. This CDR3 is 14 amino acids long. V shed 5 bases and J shed 0 bases, with 8 bases lying between them. Germline CDR1 MRHNA, CDR2 SNTAGT. CDR3: CASSNSPSNQPQHF. The CDR3, as DNA: TGTGCCAGCAGTAACAGCCCTAGCAATCAGCCCCAGCATTTT.

The chain couples TRBV3-1 (or the pseudogene TRBV3-2) to TRBJ2-1; D is possibly TRBD1 (5 bases). The CDR3 has 16 amino acids. CDR1 LGHDT and CDR2 YNNKEL come from the germline V gene (reference sequence). Trimming took off 3 bases at V and 9 bases at J, with 21 bases between the two ends. CDR3 in DNA: TGTGCCAGCAGCCAGGTGCGGAGTCTCCTAGGGGTTGAGCAGTTCTTC. Its protein product is CASSQVRSLLGVEQFF.

The genes are TRBV30 and TRBJ2-5; tentative D call: TRBD2 (6 bases). Germline CDR1 and CDR2: GTSNPN and SVGIG (reference sequence). The CDR3 contains 13 residues. Trimming cost V 5 bases and J 11 bases, with 21 bases left between them. As DNA, the CDR3 is TGTGCCTGGGGGCAAGGTGTTTCTCGGGAGCAGTACTTC. Its translation: CAWGQGVSREQYF.

The gene calls are TRBV19 and TRBJ1-2; possibly TRBD1 for D (5 bases). The germline V gene encodes CDR1 LNHDA and CDR2 SQIVND (reference sequence). Trimming stripped 5 bases from V and 1 base from J, with 14 bases between. This CDR3 contains 15 residues. Here the CDR3 reads CASSLTGRSNYGYTF. The CDR3 DNA sequence: TGTGCCAGTAGTCTAACAGGCCGAAGTAACTATGGCTACACCTTC.

V and J are TRBV4-1 and TRBJ2-3, with unresolved D. V lost 1 base to trimming and J lost 3 bases, with 11 bases between them. The V gene's germline CDR1 is MGHRA and CDR2 YSYEKL. This CDR3 is built from 15 residues. DNA of the CDR3: TGCGCCAGCAGCCAAGTGGGCCGGTCAACAGATACGCAGTATTTT. This codes for CASSQVGRSTDTQYF.

This rearrangement joins TRBV5-8 to TRBJ1-1; 9 bases fit TRBD1. Trimming took 5 bases from V and 1 from J; bases not matched to a gene: 9. Germline V gene sequence: CDR1 SGHTS, CDR2 YDEGEE. The CDR3 is 16 amino acids. The CDR3 coding sequence is TGTGCCAGCAGTCCCCGGGACAGGGTGGCGAACACTGAAGCTTTCTTT. It translates to CASSPRDRVANTEAFF.

The CDR3 loop reads CASSESEVEETQYF. The DNA of the CDR3 is TGCGCCAGCAGTGAGTCTGAGGTGGAAGAGACCCAGTACTTC. The chain is built from TRBV10-2 and TRBJ2-5; D gene uncertain. CDR3 length: 14 residues. Germline CDR1 reads WSHSY; CDR2 reads SAAADI. Deletions cut 0 bases from V and 3 bases from J, with 8 bases between.

Ten or more counts support this clone. The genes are TRBV4-1 and TRBJ2-7; TRBD1 matches 12 bases. Germline V gene lookup returns CDR1 MGHRA and CDR2 YSYEKL. The CDR3 contains 16 residues. The ends lost 2 bases at V and 4 bases at J; junction bases unmatched: 6. The CDR3 DNA reads TGCGCCAGCAGCCAAACCGGGACAGGGGGCGCGTACGAGCAGTACTTC. As protein: CASSQTGTGGAYEQYF.

The J gene is TRBJ2-4, the V gene TRBV14; 7 bases fit TRBD2. This CDR3 spans 14 amino acids. With V trimmed by 4 bases and J by 1 base, 1 base remained unmatched. Germline CDR1 SGHDN, CDR2 FVKESK. The CDR3 here is CASSLAGAKNIQYF. In nucleotides, the CDR3 is TGTGCCAGCAGCCTAGCGGGCGCCAAAAACATTCAGTACTTC.

This clone came up once. The CDR3 loop reads CASRVDSSTDTQYF. The CDR3 DNA sequence: TGTGCCAGTAGAGTGGACAGTAGCACAGATACGCAGTATTTT. The V gene is TRBV19, the J gene TRBJ2-3; TRBD1 is a possible D gene (6 bases). The CDR3 consists of 14 residues. V lost 6 bases and J 0 bases, leaving 10 bases between the germline ends. Per the germline V gene, CDR1 is LNHDA and CDR2 is SQIVND (reference sequence). The variable domain in full, completed from reference TRBV19 and TRBJ2-3, reads DGGITQSPKYLFRKEGQNVTLSCEQNLNHDAMYWYRQDPGQGLRLIYYSQIVNDFQKGDIAEGYSVSREKKESFPLTVTSAQKNPTAFYLCASRVDSSTDTQYFGPGTRLTVL.

The V and J genes are TRBV7-8 and TRBJ2-7, with no clear D. The CDR3 has 14 residues. V dropped 5 bases and J dropped 0 bases, with 11 bases sitting between them. The germline CDR1 and CDR2 sequences are SGHVS and FQNEAQ. The CDR3 DNA reads as TGTGCCAGCAGCGTCTCAAGCGACTCCTACGAGCAGTACTTC. Amino acids: CASSVSSDSYEQYF.

In its sample, this clone was seen a few times. Within the sample, other DNA sequences also encode this same CDR3. The chain combines TRBV18 with TRBJ1-5; D is unclear. V was clipped by 3 bases and J by 0 bases, with 3 bases between them. The CDR3 totals 13 residues. Germline CDR1 reads KGHSH; CDR2 reads LQKENI. The CDR3: CASSPYSNQPQHF. In nucleotides, the CDR3 is TGTGCCAGCTCACCCTATAGCAATCAGCCCCAGCATTTT.

V and J are TRBV6-1 and TRBJ1-6; D uncertain. V gave up 3 bases and J gave up 6 bases, with 12 bases separating them. Germline CDR1 reads MNHNS; CDR2 reads SASEGT. The CDR3 contains 15 residues. The CDR3 is CASSESGLGNSPLHF. The CDR3 DNA sequence: TGTGCCAGCAGTGAGTCGGGTCTGGGTAATTCACCCCTCCACTTT.

This sequence joins TRBV30 and TRBJ1-2, with D hard to call. Germline V gives CDR1 GTSNPN, CDR2 SVGIG (reference sequence). Trimming took 2 bases from V and 3 from J, leaving 7 bases between them. The CDR3 consists of 12 residues. CDR3: CAWSPDYYGYTF. CDR3 bases: TGTGCCTGGAGTCCGGACTACTATGGCTACACCTTC.

Comments on this clone: The sample holds other DNA sequences that translate to the same CDR3. V usage is TRBV6-1 and J usage is TRBJ1-6; maybe TRBD1 (5 bases). The CDR3 runs 17 residues. V was cut by 1 base and J by 0 bases, with 10 bases left in between. The germline V gene encodes CDR1 MNHNS and CDR2 SASEGT. CDR3 protein: CASSEVGGSSYNSPLHF. CDR3 bases: TGTGCCAGCAGTGAAGTCGGGGGAAGCTCCTATAATTCACCCCTCCACTTT.

V gene TRBV7-9 combines with J gene TRBJ1-4, with D possibly matching TRBD1 (6 bases). V was cut by 5 bases and J by 1 base, with 11 bases left in between. This CDR3 is built from 15 residues. CDR1 and CDR2 from the germline V gene are SEHNR and FQNEAQ (reference sequence). DNA of the CDR3: TGTGCCAGCAGCCTCCAGGGGTTAACTAATGAAAAACTGTTTTTT. This gives the protein CASSLQGLTNEKLFF.

The gene calls are TRBV29-1 and TRBJ2-7, with TRBD2 matching over 8 bases. With V trimmed by 3 bases and J by 4 bases, 14 bases remained unmatched. The CDR3 sequence is 16 residues long. Germline loops: CDR1 SQVTM, CDR2 ANQGSEA. The CDR3 region has the DNA TGCAGCGTTGAGATTGCGGGGGGAAAGTTTATGTACGAGCAGTACTTC. Translating gives CSVEIAGGKFMYEQYF.

This chain uses TRBV19 with TRBJ1-5, with 10 bases identical to TRBD1. V shed 6 bases and J 2 bases; nucleotides not matched to a gene: 16. CDR1 is LNHDA, CDR2 SQIVND, per germline (reference sequence). The CDR3 totals 19 residues. The CDR3 here is CASRPGTGEVLMGNQPQHF. The CDR3 coding sequence is TGTGCCAGTAGACCCGGGACAGGGGAGGTGTTAATGGGCAATCAGCCCCAGCATTTT.

J is TRBJ2-7 and V is TRBV5-1; 9 bases are a match to TRBD1. CDR1 SGHRS and CDR2 YFSETQ come from the germline V gene. The CDR3 has 13 residues. Trimming at V came to 4 bases and at J to 5 bases, leaving 4 bases not matched to a gene. CDR3 nucleotides: TGCGCCAGCAGCATCGACAGGGGGGACGAGCAGTACTTC. Amino acid sequence: CASSIDRGDEQYF.

The table lists this clone with a few counts. The rearrangement uses TRBV7-2 and TRBJ1-2; 7 bases agree with TRBD1. The CDR3 is 15 amino acids. CDR1 and CDR2 (germline): SGHTA, FQGNSA. J lost 5 bases, V lost 3 bases, and 9 bases had no gene match. CDR3 loop: CASSFLTGVEYGYTF. The CDR3 DNA reads TGTGCCAGCAGCTTTTTAACAGGGGTGGAATATGGCTACACCTTC.

Of note for this clone: One junction end disagrees with the germline gene, perhaps due to a read error. The gene calls are TRBV29-1 and TRBJ2-7, with 8 bases that match TRBD1. Per germline, CDR1 SQVTM and CDR2 ANQGSEA. This CDR3 has 14 amino acids. DNA of the CDR3: TGCAGCGTCGAAGGGACAGGCGAGACCTACGAGCAGTACTTC. Amino acids: CSVEGTGETYEQYF.

The chain uses TRBV24-1 and TRBJ1-2; D call uncertain. This CDR3 contains 12 residues. Germline V gene sequence: CDR1 KGHDR, CDR2 SFDVKD. V was cut by 10 bases and J by 2 bases, with 10 bases left in between. CDR3 protein: CATYTSNYGYTF. In nucleotides, the CDR3 is TGTGCCACTTACACCTCAAACTATGGCTACACCTTC.

The CDR3 region has the DNA TGTGCCAGCAGCCAAGATGGGCAGTACAATCAGCCCCAGCATTTT. Translation: CASSQDGQYNQPQHF. The chain carries TRBV3-1 (or the pseudogene TRBV3-2) and TRBJ1-5; D is unclear. The germline gives CDR1 LGHDT, CDR2 YNNKEL (reference sequence). V was pared by 0 bases and J by 3 bases, with 9 bases between. The CDR3 is 15 residues long.